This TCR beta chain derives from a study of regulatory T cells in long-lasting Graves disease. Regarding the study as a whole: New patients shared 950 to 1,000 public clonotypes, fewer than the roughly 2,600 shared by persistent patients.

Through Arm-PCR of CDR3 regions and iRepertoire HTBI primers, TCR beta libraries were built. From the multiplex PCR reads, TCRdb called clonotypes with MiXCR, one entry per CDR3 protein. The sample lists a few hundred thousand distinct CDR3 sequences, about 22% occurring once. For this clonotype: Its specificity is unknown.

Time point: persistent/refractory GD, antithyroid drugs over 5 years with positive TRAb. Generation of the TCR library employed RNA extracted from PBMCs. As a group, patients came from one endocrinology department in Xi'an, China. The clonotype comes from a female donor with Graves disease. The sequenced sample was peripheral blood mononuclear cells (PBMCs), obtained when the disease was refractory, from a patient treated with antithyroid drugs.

The CDR3 protein is CASSLYEGARDEQYF. The CDR3 coding sequence is TGCGCCAGCAGCTTGTATGAGGGGGCGAGGGACGAGCAGTACTTC. V and J are TRBV5-1 and TRBJ2-7, with 7 bases identical to TRBD1. From germline, CDR1 is SGHRS and CDR2 YFSETQ. Trimming removed 1 base from V and 5 bases from J; junction bases left unmatched: 9. This CDR3 has 15 residues.